This T cell receptor (beta chain) was found in a study of cytomegalovirus exposure and HLA in healthy donors. Overall study: Earlier sequencing of some 170 million T cells yielded 120 million or so unique TCR beta sequences.

V trimming: 2 bases; J trimming: 1 base; junction bases outside the gene matches: 7. CDR1 is WNHNN and CDR2 is SYGVQD in the germline V gene (reference sequence). The CDR3 length is 17 residues. PCR used 60 Vbeta primers and 13 Jbeta primers. This table comes from immunoSEQ multiplex PCR, and its TCRdb copy is limited to in-frame clones, with some not included. The table includes approximately 130,000 clones, roughly 79% detected once. This TCR was sampled from a boy aged 2 to 10 in good health and CMV-seronegative. The chain carries TRBV10-1 and TRBJ2-2; TRBD1 aligns across 7 bases. The material sequenced was PBMCs. CDR3 sequence (DNA): TGCGCCAGCAGTGAGGAGAGGGGGACAGAGAACACCGGGGAGCTGTTTTTT. Protein: CASSEERGTENTGELFF.